This paragraph reports one T cell receptor beta chain. Only in-frame clones appear in the TCRdb table, and some are missing; sequencing was by immunoSEQ multiplex PCR. This table has 50,000 to 70,000 clones, 65% to 90% appearing once. The germline gives CDR1 SGHNT, CDR2 YYREEE (reference sequence). This CDR3 is 13 amino acids long. J lost 5 bases, V lost 1 base, and 2 bases had no gene match. The data were obtained in a study of technical replicates of blood from a handful of donors. Sequenced material: PBMCs. The source is a human donor in good health. Some clones in this sample may be carry-over from other donors' samples. V usage is TRBV5-4 and J usage is TRBJ2-5; the match to TRBD1 covers 7 bases. CDR3 nucleotides: TGTGCCAGCAGCTTGAGAGGGGGCGAGACCCAGTACTTC. Its translation is CASSLRGGETQYF.